This T cell receptor (beta chain) originates from a study of response to subunit inactivated influenza vaccine. TCRdb processed the RT-PCR reads anew with MiXCR; each CDR3 protein has one entry. The sample includes 400,000 to 650,000 distinct CDR3 sequences, more than 7% of them seen just once. This clonotype has a handful of counts. Germline loops: CDR1 SGDLS, CDR2 YYNGEE. J was trimmed by 4 bases and V by 4 bases; bases with no gene match: 9. The CDR3 is 16 amino acids. Sequencing used PBMCs from blood, obtained around 25 months after vaccination. This clonotype originated in a man aged 50-75 years who received an inactivated influenza vaccine. The rearrangement links TRBV9 to TRBJ2-3; the match to TRBD2 covers 10 bases. The CDR3, as DNA: TGTGCCAGCAGCAGAGATAGCGGGAGGTTTTCAGATACGCAGTATTTT. The encoded protein is CASSRDSGRFSDTQYF.